Following are 24 T cell receptor beta chains from one sample sequenced in a study of T cells after yellow fever vaccination. TCRdb re-called the 5' RACE reads with MiXCR, one entry per CDR3 protein. The sample contains nearly 550,000 distinct CDR3 sequences, about a fifth of which appear only once. The specimen was PBMCs, collected 15 days after the yellow fever booster vaccination. The receptor set was obtained from a man aged 30-40 years who received the YFV17D yellow fever vaccine.

This clonotype was found a few times. The V and J genes are TRBV9 and TRBJ2-7; D remains ambiguous. The CDR3 covers 13 residues. Trimming took 0 bases from V and 0 from J, leaving 4 bases between them. Germline assignment: CDR1 SGDLS and CDR2 YYNGEE. The CDR3 nucleotides are TGTGCCAGCAGCGTAGCCCACTCCTACGAGCAGTACTTC. It translates to CASSVAHSYEQYF.

This sequence joins TRBV7-8 and TRBJ2-5, with 16 bases matching TRBD2. After removal of 5 bases from V and 6 bases from J, the junction contained 9 bases not matched to a gene. The CDR3 spans 17 residues. Per germline, CDR1 SGHVS and CDR2 FQNEAQ. In nucleotides, the CDR3 is TGTGCCAGCAGCGGCTCGGGACTAGCGGGAGGGCGACAGACCCAGTACTTC. Its translation is CASSGSGLAGGRQTQYF.

Only a few counts were recorded for this clonotype. This chain joins TRBV6-1 and TRBJ2-1; D perhaps matches TRBD1 (6 bases). The CDR3 runs to 14 residues. Trimming left V 8 bases short and J 2 bases short, with 13 bases between. Germline CDR1 reads MNHNS; CDR2 reads SASEGT. CDR3 DNA: TGTGCCAGCGTAGGCAGGGGCGCCTACAATGAGCAGTTCTTC. Its protein product is CASVGRGAYNEQFF.

This clonotype was seen repeatedly, ten times or more. V usage is TRBV7-2 and J usage is TRBJ2-1, with D perhaps TRBD2 (6 bases). This CDR3 region has 16 residues. Germline CDR1 reads SGHTA; CDR2 reads FQGNSA. V gave up 2 bases and J gave up 9 bases, with 20 bases separating them. CDR3 region: CASSLNLGTPSVEQFF. The DNA of the CDR3 is TGTGCCAGCAGCTTAAATTTAGGGACTCCCTCGGTTGAGCAGTTCTTC.

This clonotype has only a few counts. The chain links TRBV6-9 to TRBJ1-1; a possible D gene is TRBD1 (5 bases). The CDR3 totals 17 residues. Germline V CDR1 and CDR2: MNHGY, SVAAGI. V shed 9 bases and J shed 6 bases, with 29 bases lying between them. The CDR3 DNA reads TGTGCCAGGGGGGTCGTTTTCCTCGTGTGCGTTGGCGCTGAAGCTTTCTTT. Translation gives CARGVVFLVCVGAEAFF.

The chain links TRBV6-1 to TRBJ2-5; maybe TRBD2 (9 bases). Per the germline V gene, CDR1 is MNHNS and CDR2 is SASEGT. The CDR3 has 15 amino acids. The V end was cut by 6 bases, the J end by 7 bases, with 21 bases between. This CDR3 reads CASRTLAGQALTQYF. Here the CDR3 DNA reads TGTGCCAGCAGAACTCTAGCGGGACAGGCTTTGACCCAGTACTTC.

The sample holds a few counts of this clonotype. The rearrangement joins TRBV7-6 to TRBJ2-3, with 10 bases lining up with TRBD1. V gave up 6 bases and J gave up 2 bases; unmatched junction bases: 8. CDR3 length: 16 amino acids. Germline V gives CDR1 SGHVS, CDR2 FNYEAQ. CDR3 coding DNA: TGTGCCAGCAGGCTCCGGGGACAGGGGTTCACAGATACGCAGTATTTT. It codes for CASRLRGQGFTDTQYF.

This clonotype appeared many times. This rearrangement joins TRBV7-2 to TRBJ2-5, with D unclear. Between the trimmed V and J ends, which lost 6 bases and 4 bases, there was a span of 9 bases. The germline gives CDR1 SGHTA, CDR2 FQGNSA. The CDR3 is made up of 12 amino acids. CDR3 residues: CASRGRRETQYF. CDR3 sequence (DNA): TGTGCCAGCAGGGGCCGACGAGAGACCCAGTACTTC.

The J gene is TRBJ1-1, the V gene TRBV5-1; D perhaps matches TRBD1 (5 bases). Trimming stripped 4 bases from V and 3 bases from J, with 13 bases between. Germline CDR1 SGHRS, CDR2 YFSETQ. The CDR3 runs 14 residues. CDR3 nucleotides: TGCGCCAGCAGCCAGCCGGGGGGAGACACTGAAGCTTTCTTT. This gives the protein CASSQPGGDTEAFF.

The J gene is TRBJ2-1, the V gene TRBV5-5; 12 nucleotides align to TRBD2. The CDR3 is 15 residues long. Losses at the gene ends were 4 bases for V and 6 bases for J; bases not matched to a gene: 5. CDR1 is SGHKS and CDR2 is YYEKEE in the germline V gene (reference sequence). The chain's CDR3 is CASSPTSGRINEQFF. The CDR3 nucleotides read TGTGCCAGCAGCCCAACTAGCGGGAGGATCAATGAGCAGTTCTTC.

This clonotype was counted between two and nine times. The rearrangement joins TRBV5-1 to TRBJ2-2; 10 bases are a match to TRBD2. The V and J ends lost 5 bases and 6 bases, in that order; junction bases with no gene match: 7. The CDR3 has 15 amino acids. Germline V CDR1 and CDR2: SGHRS, YFSETQ. The CDR3 spells CASRASGSLSGELFF. As DNA, the CDR3 is TGCGCCAGCAGAGCTAGCGGGAGTTTGTCCGGGGAGCTGTTTTTT.

The V gene is TRBV7-2, the J gene TRBJ2-7; possible D gene TRBD2, 7 bases. Trimming took 8 bases from V and 0 from J, leaving 14 bases between them. The CDR3 contains 14 residues. Germline loops: CDR1 SGHTA, CDR2 FQGNSA. CDR3 residues: CASGGALSSYEQYF. DNA of the CDR3: TGTGCCAGCGGGGGGGCCTTGAGCTCCTACGAGCAGTACTTC.

Ten or more counts support this clonotype. The chain employs TRBV27 and TRBJ2-5, with 10 bases fitting TRBD2. The CDR3 runs 14 residues. V was pared by 4 bases and J by 5 bases, with 4 bases of the junction left unmatched. Germline CDR1 and CDR2: MNHEY and SMNVEV (reference sequence). The CDR3: CASSSSGRGETQYF. DNA of the CDR3: TGTGCCAGCAGTTCCAGCGGGAGGGGGGAGACCCAGTACTTC.

This clonotype appeared a few times. The chain has TRBV12-3 or TRBV12-4 and TRBJ1-1, with 8 bases matching TRBD1. The V segment lost 5 bases and the J segment 4 bases; nucleotides outside the gene matches: 6. The CDR3 loop spans 14 amino acids. As DNA, the CDR3 is TGTGCCAGCAGTACAGGGGGGGCCGGCACTGAAGCTTTCTTT. This codes for CASSTGGAGTEAFF.

This clonotype was counted between two and nine times. The rearrangement joins TRBV29-1 to TRBJ2-6; the D gene is possibly TRBD2 (5 bases). This CDR3 has 17 residues. The germline V and J ends were trimmed by 5 bases and 3 bases, with 20 bases remaining between them. The germline V gene encodes CDR1 SQVTM and CDR2 ANQGSEA. CDR3 bases: TGCAGCGTTAGTTCGACCGGGAAGAAAGGTGGGGCCAACGTCCTGACTTTC. This sequence encodes CSVSSTGKKGGANVLTF.

This clonotype came up a few times. V gene TRBV15 combines with J gene TRBJ2-5; 9 bases align to TRBD1. V shed 0 bases and J 5 bases; nucleotides not matched to a gene: 4. Germline V gene data show CDR1 as LNHNV and CDR2 as YYDKDF (reference sequence). The CDR3 runs to 15 residues. CDR3 DNA: TGTGCCACCAGCAGAGATGGACAGGGGTGGGAGACCCAGTACTTC. Its protein is CATSRDGQGWETQYF.

The V and J genes are TRBV11-3 and TRBJ2-4, with D maybe TRBD2 (5 bases). This CDR3 is built from 14 residues. Germline V gives CDR1 SGHNT, CDR2 YENEEA. The V end was cut by 1 base, the J end by 2 bases, with 6 bases between. DNA for the CDR3: TGTGCCAGCAGCTTAGGAGGGTCCAAAAACATTCAGTACTTC. Its translation is CASSLGGSKNIQYF.

This clonotype was observed many times. V is TRBV7-9 and J is TRBJ2-1; tentatively, D is TRBD1 or TRBD2 (5 bases each). This CDR3 contains 14 residues. V was shortened by 5 bases and J by 9 bases, with 17 bases between the two germline ends. Germline lookup yields CDR1 SEHNR and CDR2 FQNEAQ (reference sequence). CDR3 DNA sequence: TGTGCCAGCAGCCCCCCCCGAGGGGTAAGTGAGCAGTTCTTC. This sequence encodes CASSPPRGVSEQFF.

V and J are TRBV3-1 and TRBJ2-7; the match to TRBD2 covers 8 bases. The V and J ends lost 4 bases and 3 bases, in that order; junction bases with no gene match: 5. This CDR3 comprises 14 residues. Germline CDR1 reads LGHDT; CDR2 reads YNNKEL (reference sequence). CDR3 in DNA: TGTGCCAGCAGCCCGGGGACTAGTATCTACGAGCAGTACTTC. Amino acids: CASSPGTSIYEQYF.

V is TRBV7-8 and J is TRBJ1-2, with a possible D match to TRBD1 (5 bases). Trimming pared 5 bases from V and 8 bases from J, leaving 27 bases between. The CDR3 runs to 17 residues. The germline V gene has CDR1 SGHVS and CDR2 FQNEAQ. The chain's CDR3 is CASSRRQQLAGRTGYTF. The CDR3 DNA reads TGTGCCAGCAGCCGGAGACAACAACTCGCAGGGAGGACAGGCTACACCTTC.

The V and J genes are TRBV6-2 or TRBV6-3 and TRBJ1-3; D ambiguous. Germline lookup yields CDR1 MNHEY and CDR2 SVGEGT. The V end was cut by 5 bases, the J end by 0 bases, with 8 bases between. The CDR3 has 14 amino acids. CDR3 loop: CASSPRSSGNTIYF. Here the CDR3 DNA reads TGTGCCAGCAGTCCACGGAGCTCTGGAAACACCATATATTTT.

The gene calls are TRBV5-1 and TRBJ2-3, with D possibly matching TRBD1 (5 bases). Germline lookup yields CDR1 SGHRS and CDR2 YFSETQ. CDR3 size: 14 residues. Trimming took off 0 bases at V and 4 bases at J, with 9 bases between the two ends. CDR3 loop: CASSLEGVADTQYF. In DNA, the CDR3 is TGCGCCAGCAGCTTGGAAGGGGTCGCAGATACGCAGTATTTT.

This clonotype was detected many times. The chain couples TRBV20-1 to TRBJ2-7, with 7 positions matching TRBD2. V was pared by 3 bases and J by 5 bases, with 4 bases of the junction left unmatched. CDR1 and CDR2 (germline): DFQATT, SNEGSKA (reference sequence). The CDR3 runs 12 residues. The CDR3 sequence: CSASRGEDEQYF. The CDR3 DNA reads TGCAGTGCTAGTCGGGGGGAAGACGAGCAGTACTTC.

Only a few counts were recorded for this clonotype. The V gene is TRBV20-1, the J gene TRBJ2-7, with D hard to call. Per the germline V gene, CDR1 is DFQATT and CDR2 is SNEGSKA (reference sequence). The germline V and J ends were trimmed by 3 bases and 2 bases, with 11 bases remaining between them. The CDR3 runs to 13 residues. Here the CDR3 DNA reads TGCAGTGCTAGCGATAAACGTGCCTACGAGCAGTACTTC. Translating gives CSASDKRAYEQYF.